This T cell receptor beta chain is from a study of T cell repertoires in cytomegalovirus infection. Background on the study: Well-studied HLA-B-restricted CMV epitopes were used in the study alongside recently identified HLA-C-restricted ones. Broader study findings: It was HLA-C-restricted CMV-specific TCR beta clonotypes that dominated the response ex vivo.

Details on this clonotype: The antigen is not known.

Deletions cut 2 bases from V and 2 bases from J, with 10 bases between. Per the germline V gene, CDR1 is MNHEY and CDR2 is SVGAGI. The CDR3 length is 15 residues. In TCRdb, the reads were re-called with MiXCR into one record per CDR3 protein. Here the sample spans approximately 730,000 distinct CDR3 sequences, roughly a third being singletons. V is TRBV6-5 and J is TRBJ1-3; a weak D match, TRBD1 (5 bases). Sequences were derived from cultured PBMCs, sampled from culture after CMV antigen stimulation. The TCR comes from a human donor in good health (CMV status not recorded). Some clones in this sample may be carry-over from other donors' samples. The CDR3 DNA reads TGTGCCAGCAGTTACGGTCGCAGGGCTGGAAACACCATATATTTT. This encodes CASSYGRRAGNTIYF.